This is a list of T cell receptor beta chains from one sample in a study of beta chain features in type 1 diabetes. Method: immunoSEQ multiplex PCR; TCRdb's copy keeps in-frame clones and lacks some. The data contain under 800,000 clones, 15% of them singletons. The sequenced sample was naive CD4+ T cells from blood. Source of these receptors: a man aged 18 to 35 in good health. Each CDR3 is given without its conserved first and last residue. Only part of the rows carry a size: once, few, many, or a class if the clone is expanded.

cdr3_aa j_call v_call clone_size
ASSLSENYGYT TRBJ1-2 TRBV7-3 NA
ASSFGNRDTGELF TRBJ2-2 TRBV7-2 NA
ATSGQGVMGQPQH TRBJ1-5 TRBV19 NA
ASSSPGGAQY TRBJ2-7 TRBV7-3 NA
ASSNAASGANVLT TRBJ2-6 TRBV19 few
SVGGQGFYEQY TRBJ2-7 TRBV29-1 NA
ASSSRDGAQY TRBJ2-5 TRBV9 few
ASWLLVGQNEAF TRBJ1-1 TRBV5-6 few
ASSSGDRGLGETQY TRBJ2-5 TRBV5-1 few
ASSTAGAFGETQY TRBJ2-5 TRBV18 NA
SVDRGAEAF TRBJ1-1 TRBV29-1 NA
ASSVGKTHQPQH TRBJ1-5 TRBV9 few
ATATSGQTDTQY TRBJ2-3 TRBV5-1 NA
ASSQGLAGYNEQF TRBJ2-1 TRBV4-3 many
SASTDTQY TRBJ2-3 TRBV20-1 few
ASSRSGGSPNYEQY TRBJ2-7 TRBV7-6 NA
ASSVGVTQY TRBJ2-5 TRBV7-2 NA
SVQQGSKAGDQPQH TRBJ1-5 TRBV29-1 few
AWFTYRGPTYEQY TRBJ2-7 TRBV30 few
ASSLTPINEQF TRBJ2-1 TRBV5-1 NA
AWSIRAGTGNTIY TRBJ1-3 TRBV30 NA
ASSPGLAGVEQY TRBJ2-7 TRBV7-6 NA
ASKSRGTYEQY TRBJ2-7 TRBV5-1 few
ASSPLRDRSYGYT TRBJ1-2 TRBV25-1 NA
ASSPSRGKY TRBJ2-4 TRBV18 many
ASSLTGARLSGANVLT TRBJ2-6 TRBV7-9 NA
ASSVTTSGGAETQY TRBJ2-5 TRBV9 few
ASRVVGSGANVLT TRBJ2-6 TRBV5-1 few
ASSLLQGPEAF TRBJ1-1 TRBV28 NA
ASSVLGGPKNIQY TRBJ2-4 TRBV9 NA
ASSPRTSGTQETQY TRBJ2-5 TRBV7-2 NA
ASSLERWSSYEQY TRBJ2-7 TRBV13 NA
ASSLAEDRGSARELF TRBJ2-2 TRBV7-2 few
AIRTGAESPLH TRBJ1-6 TRBV10-3 NA
ASSGTGEVYEQY TRBJ2-7 TRBV5-6 few
ASRLTGTAGTGELF TRBJ2-2 TRBV7-3 NA
ASSLGASGQHNSPLH TRBJ1-6 TRBV5-1 few
ASPPPGPIGHEQF TRBJ2-1 TRBV6-5 once
ASSLEGRAYGYT TRBJ1-2 TRBV5-4 NA
ASSLTRSSYNEQF TRBJ2-1 TRBV5-1 few
AISVRGQQETQY TRBJ2-5 TRBV10-3 few
ASSLTGRVDYGYT TRBJ1-2 TRBV5-4 few
SGSNRLAGIREQF TRBJ2-1 TRBV29-1 NA
ASRLGTAEQY TRBJ2-7 TRBV6-5 NA
ASSDLRQAYEQY TRBJ2-7 TRBV2 few
ASSYSPALTGELF TRBJ2-2 TRBV6-6 NA
ASSLSPGGLDEQY TRBJ2-7 TRBV5-1 NA
ASSRGRNTGELF TRBJ2-2 TRBV9 few
ASSNRNLSFRGNTIY TRBJ1-3 TRBV21-1 few
ASTRLAAETQY TRBJ2-5 TRBV6-1 NA